The 23 T cell receptor beta chains in this list originate from one sample, sequenced in a study of blood T cell repertoires in COVID-19. Here immunoSEQ multiplex PCR was the method, and the copy in TCRdb shows in-frame clones only, minus some. The sample includes some 50,000 clones, 70% to 90% of them seen just once. Source material: peripheral blood. These receptors originate from a man older than 75 with acute or convalescent COVID-19.

The chain is built from TRBV7-8 and TRBJ2-5; 11 bases line up with TRBD2. J was trimmed by 4 bases and V by 2 bases; bases with no gene match: 6. The V gene's germline CDR1 is SGHVS and CDR2 FQNEAQ. CDR3 size: 16 residues. The CDR3 DNA reads TGTGCCAGCAGCTTACACTTAGCGGGGGGGTTAGAGACCCAGTACTTC. Translation: CASSLHLAGGLETQYF.

The chain links TRBV4-1 to TRBJ1-3, with D possibly being TRBD1 (5 bases). Trimming removed 0 bases from V and 7 bases from J, with 13 bases in between. Per germline, CDR1 MGHRA and CDR2 YSYEKL. The CDR3 runs to 15 residues. In DNA, the CDR3 is TGCGCCAGCAGCCAAGAACAGGCAAATAGGAACACCATATATTTT. Translation: CASSQEQANRNTIYF.

J is TRBJ2-5 and V is TRBV6-5, with 14 bases aligning to TRBD2. Trimming removed 7 bases from V and 4 bases from J; junction bases left unmatched: 5. CDR3 size: 15 residues. Germline assignment: CDR1 MNHEY and CDR2 SVGAGI. The CDR3 protein is CASTPGLAGGETQYF. The DNA of the CDR3 is TGTGCCAGCACCCCTGGACTAGCGGGGGGAGAGACCCAGTACTTC.

The DNA of the CDR3 is TGTGCCAGCAGCCAAGAAGTGACAGCCGCCTATGGCTACACCTTC. It specifies CASSQEVTAAYGYTF. The rearrangement uses TRBV14 and TRBJ1-2; D might be TRBD1 (5 bases). Germline V lookup: CDR1 SGHDN, CDR2 FVKESK. The CDR3 runs 15 residues. The V gene lost 0 bases and the J gene lost 4 bases, with 12 bases spanning the gap.

The chain carries TRBV5-1 and TRBJ1-3; 7 bases agree with TRBD1. The CDR3 has 14 amino acids. Germline loops: CDR1 SGHRS, CDR2 YFSETQ. With V trimmed by 5 bases and J by 6 bases, 8 bases remained unmatched. The DNA of the CDR3 is TGCGCCAGCAGTCTACAGGGGAACGAAAACACCATATATTTT. It specifies CASSLQGNENTIYF.

J is TRBJ2-2 and V is TRBV9, with 8 bases identical to TRBD1. The V gene's germline CDR1 is SGDLS and CDR2 YYNGEE. This CDR3 is 16 amino acids long. V was clipped by 4 bases and J by 3 bases; unmatched bases: 8. CDR3 bases: TGTGCCAGCAGCCCACAGACAGGGGTATACACCGGGGAGCTGTTTTTT. Translating it yields CASSPQTGVYTGELFF.

The genes are TRBV6-5 and TRBJ1-5, with D unresolved. Germline lookup yields CDR1 MNHEY and CDR2 SVGAGI. Trimming shortened V by 5 bases and J by 0 bases, and 11 bases separated the two germline ends. The CDR3 length is 15 residues. In nucleotides, the CDR3 is TGTGCCAGCAGTCTCCGACATAATAGCAATCAGCCCCAGCATTTT. Its translation is CASSLRHNSNQPQHF.

V is TRBV5-1 and J is TRBJ2-5, with TRBD2 matching over 7 bases. This CDR3 has 12 residues. Germline V gives CDR1 SGHRS, CDR2 YFSETQ. With 3 bases clipped from V and 10 bases from J, the junction kept 6 bases outside the gene matches. The CDR3 here is CASSSGGQHQYF. CDR3 DNA sequence: TGCGCCAGCAGCTCGGGGGGTCAACACCAGTACTTC.

The chain couples TRBV19 to TRBJ2-3, with 8 positions matching TRBD1. The CDR3 runs 14 residues. The V segment lost 7 bases and the J segment 2 bases; nucleotides outside the gene matches: 5. Germline V lookup: CDR1 LNHDA, CDR2 SQIVND (reference sequence). The CDR3 reads CASKNRGATDTQYF. The CDR3 DNA reads TGTGCCAGTAAAAACAGGGGGGCCACAGATACGCAGTATTTT.

This clone was picked up one time. The chain carries TRBV3-1 (or the pseudogene TRBV3-2) and TRBJ2-7; TRBD2 matches 11 bases. V was pared by 4 bases and J by 6 bases, with 5 bases of the junction left unmatched. This CDR3 is 14 amino acids long. Germline V CDR1 and CDR2: LGHDT, YNNKEL (reference sequence). The DNA of the CDR3 is TGTGCCAGCAGCCCTAGCGGGGGGCGGCCCGAGCAGTACTTC. It specifies CASSPSGGRPEQYF.

The chain employs TRBV5-5 and TRBJ2-5; 8 positions match TRBD1. Germline-derived CDR1 and CDR2 are SGHKS and YYEKEE (reference sequence). Trimming removed 3 bases from V and 2 bases from J; junction bases left unmatched: 9. This CDR3 has 16 amino acids. The CDR3 loop is CASSWGTGIGQETQYF. CDR3 bases: TGTGCCAGCAGCTGGGGGACAGGTATCGGTCAAGAGACCCAGTACTTC.

J is TRBJ2-7 and V is TRBV19; TRBD1 agrees at 8 bases. Germline loops: CDR1 LNHDA, CDR2 SQIVND (reference sequence). The CDR3 has 11 residues. Trimming at V came to 8 bases and at J to 7 bases, leaving 4 bases not matched to a gene. The CDR3 nucleotides read TGTGCCAGTGGACAGGGCGGTGAGCAGTACTTC. Amino acid sequence: CASGQGGEQYF.

The chain recombines TRBV29-1 with TRBJ2-5; maybe TRBD1 (6 bases). Germline assignment: CDR1 SQVTM and CDR2 ANQGSEA. V was cut by 6 bases and J by 3 bases, with 17 bases left in between. This CDR3 has 14 residues. CDR3 residues: CSVEAGAGEETQYF. CDR3 DNA sequence: TGCAGCGTCGAGGCCGGGGCAGGGGAAGAGACCCAGTACTTC.

The J gene is TRBJ2-2, the V gene TRBV11-2, with D unclear. Germline values: CDR1 SGHAT, CDR2 FQNNGV. CDR3 size: 13 residues. V lost 5 bases and J lost 3, with 7 bases in between. The CDR3 sequence: CASSVSDTGELFF. The CDR3 DNA reads TGTGCCAGCAGCGTCAGCGACACCGGGGAGCTGTTTTTT.

The chain has TRBV4-3 and TRBJ2-7, with 9 bases matching TRBD1. Germline CDR1 and CDR2: LGHNA and YSLEER. With V trimmed by 6 bases and J by 3 bases, 6 bases remained unmatched. This CDR3 comprises 14 residues. CDR3 protein: CASSPRTGVYEQYF. Here the CDR3 DNA reads TGCGCCAGCAGTCCTCGGACAGGGGTCTACGAGCAGTACTTC.

This chain joins TRBV7-9 and TRBJ2-3; D not certain. This CDR3 contains 11 residues. The V and J ends lost 7 bases and 3 bases respectively, with 5 bases between them. Germline V gene lookup returns CDR1 SEHNR and CDR2 FQNEAQ (reference sequence). CDR3 protein: CASTLTDTQYF. In DNA, the CDR3 is TGTGCCAGCACCCTTACAGATACGCAGTATTTT.

The chain combines TRBV7-3 with TRBJ2-3; 7 bases agree with TRBD1. CDR1 is SGHTA, CDR2 FQGTGA, per germline. After removal of 6 bases from V and 2 bases from J, the junction contained 14 bases not matched to a gene. The CDR3 length is 17 residues. Written as DNA, the CDR3 is TGTGCCAGCAGTCCCCTCAGTACCGGGACAGTCACAGATACGCAGTATTTT. Translating gives CASSPLSTGTVTDTQYF.

CDR3 region: CASSPQTGPNEKLFF. CDR3 coding DNA: TGTGCCAGCTCACCCCAGACAGGGCCTAATGAAAAACTGTTTTTT. The rearrangement links TRBV18 to TRBJ1-4; TRBD1 matches at 7 bases. J gave up 3 bases and V 3 bases, and 4 bases lay outside the gene matches. Germline V CDR1 and CDR2: KGHSH, LQKENI. The CDR3 consists of 15 residues.

This CDR3 is CASSYPLASEQFF. CDR3 DNA sequence: TGTGCCAGCAGTTACCCATTAGCGTCAGAGCAGTTCTTC. The V and J genes are TRBV6-5 and TRBJ2-1, with D tentatively TRBD2 (5 bases). The germline CDR1 and CDR2 sequences are MNHEY and SVGAGI. Trimming stripped 2 bases from V and 10 bases from J, with 12 bases between. The length of the CDR3 is 13 residues.

The CDR3 loop reads CASSPQGGMVKETQYF. The CDR3 region has the DNA TGTGCCAGCAGCCCGCAGGGGGGAATGGTTAAAGAGACCCAGTACTTC. The rearrangement uses TRBV7-2 and TRBJ2-5; a weak D match, TRBD1 (7 bases). This CDR3 has 16 residues. Deletions cut 5 bases from V and 3 bases from J, with 19 bases between. Germline-derived CDR1 and CDR2 are SGHTA and FQGNSA. Filled out from reference TRBV7-2 and TRBJ2-5, the complete variable domain reads GAGVSQSPSNKVTEKGKDVELRCDPISGHTALYWYRQSLGQGLEFLIYFQGNSAPDKSGLPSDRFSAERTGGSVSTLTIQRTQQEDSAVYLCASSPQGGMVKETQYFGPGTRLLVL.

A single count supports this clone. J is TRBJ2-7 and V is TRBV5-8; D unclear. This CDR3 spans 13 amino acids. Germline V CDR1 and CDR2: SGHTS, YDEGEE. Between the trimmed V and J ends, which lost 0 bases and 3 bases, there was a span of 7 bases. The CDR3 bases are TGTGCCAGCAGCTTGGCGGCAGGCTACGAGCAGTACTTC. It encodes CASSLAAGYEQYF.

This sequence joins TRBV24-1 and TRBJ2-2; TRBD2 matches at 7 bases. CDR1 and CDR2 from the germline V gene are KGHDR and SFDVKD. The CDR3 contains 17 residues. The V and J ends lost 2 bases and 0 bases, in that order; junction bases with no gene match: 5. CDR3 amino acids: CATSDWGGPSNTGELFF. CDR3 nucleotide sequence: TGTGCCACCAGTGATTGGGGGGGTCCCTCGAACACCGGGGAGCTGTTTTTT.

The chain uses TRBV7-3 and TRBJ1-1; D ambiguous. The length of the CDR3 is 13 residues. The V end lost 1 base, the J end lost 3 bases, and 6 bases lay between the germline ends. Germline V lookup: CDR1 SGHTA, CDR2 FQGTGA. CDR3 sequence (DNA): TGTGCCAGCAGCTTAATCCGAGACACTGAAGCTTTCTTT. As protein: CASSLIRDTEAFF. The complete variable domain, with remaining parts taken from reference TRBV7-3 and TRBJ1-1, reads GAGVSQTPSNKVTEKGKYVELRCDPISGHTALYWYRQSLGQGPEFLIYFQGTGAADDSGLPNDRFFAVRPEGSVSTLKIQRTERGDSAVYLCASSLIRDTEAFFGQGTRLTVV.